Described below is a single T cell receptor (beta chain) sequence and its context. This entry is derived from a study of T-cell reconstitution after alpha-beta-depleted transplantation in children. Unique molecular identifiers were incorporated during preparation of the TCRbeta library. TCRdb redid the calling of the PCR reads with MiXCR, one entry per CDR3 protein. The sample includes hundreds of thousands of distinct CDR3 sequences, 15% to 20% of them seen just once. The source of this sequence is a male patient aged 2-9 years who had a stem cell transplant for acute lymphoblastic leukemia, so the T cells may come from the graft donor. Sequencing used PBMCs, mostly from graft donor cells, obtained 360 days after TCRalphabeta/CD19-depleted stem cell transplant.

The CDR3: CASSQTGKLFF. CDR3 nucleotides: TGTGCCAGCAGTCAAACAGGGAAACTGTTTTTT. This chain joins TRBV12-3 or TRBV12-4 and TRBJ1-4, with D possibly matching TRBD1 (6 bases). V was pared by 5 bases and J by 11 bases, with 9 bases between. There are 11 residues in the CDR3.